The entry below describes one T cell receptor beta chain. Antigen unknown. The CDR3 contains 16 residues. The V segment lost 8 bases and the J segment 6 bases; nucleotides outside the gene matches: 12. Germline V lookup: CDR1 MGHRA, CDR2 YSYEKL. The PCR used 60 Vbeta and 13 Jbeta primers. Using immunoSEQ multiplex PCR, the repertoire was profiled, and TCRdb retains in-frame clones only, with some absent. The repertoire holds 120,000 to 150,000 clones, with around 72% as singletons. This sample was taken from a study of cytomegalovirus exposure and HLA in healthy donors. Overall study context: Genotyping showed roughly 81% of roughly 400 donors falling in the Caucasian-associated ancestry cluster.

Regarding the study as a whole: Apparent HLA restriction characterized most CMV-associated TCR beta chains in a later analysis.

The sequencing sample was made of PBMCs. The chain recombines TRBV4-1 with TRBJ2-2, with 10 bases fitting TRBD2. This clonotype was sampled from a man aged 40-55 years in good health and CMV-seronegative. CDR3 residues: CASRPARAGGAGELFF. The CDR3 coding sequence is TGCGCCAGCCGCCCAGCCCGAGCGGGGGGGGCCGGGGAGCTGTTTTTT.